These T cell receptor beta chains were read from a single sample in a study of T cells in Graves' hyperthyroidism and ophthalmopathy. TCRdb re-called the multiplex PCR reads with MiXCR, one entry per CDR3 protein. The data contain around 500,000 distinct CDR3 sequences, more than 15% of them singletons. Sequencing was carried out using blood. The receptors here all came from a woman aged 25 to 39 with Graves' ophthalmopathy. CDR3s include the opening cysteine and the closing phenylalanine or tryptophan. D genes are given only for firm matches. Not every row has a clone size; where given, it reads once, few, many or a size class.

J gene | clone size | D gene | V gene | CDR3 protein | CDR3 DNA
TRBJ1-2 | - | - | TRBV10-3 | CAIRFESNYGYTF | TGTGCCATCAGATTCGAGTCTAACTATGGCTACACCTTC
TRBJ1-2 | few | - | TRBV20-1 | CSARDQLRRAYGYTF | TGCAGTGCTAGAGATCAGTTGCGGAGGGCCTATGGCTACACCTTC
TRBJ2-1 | few | TRBD2 | TRBV3-1 | CASSLGLADPNEQFF | TGTGCCAGCAGCTTGGGACTAGCGGATCCCAATGAGCAGTTCTTC
TRBJ2-7 | - | - | TRBV10-3 | CAVSESGPGGYEQYF | TGTGCCGTCAGTGAGTCGGGCCCCGGGGGCTACGAGCAGTACTTC
TRBJ2-1 | few | TRBD2 | TRBV20-1 | CSARPPAGGPEQFF | TGCAGTGCTAGGCCCCCGGCGGGAGGGCCTGAGCAGTTCTTC
TRBJ2-3 | many | - | TRBV18 | CASSPPSGDTQYF | TGTGCCAGCTCACCACCGTCCGGGGATACGCAGTATTTT
TRBJ2-5 | many | - | TRBV15 | CATSYDRGETQYF | TGTGCCACCAGTTACGACCGTGGAGAGACCCAGTACTTC
TRBJ1-4 | few | - | TRBV27 | CASNLPGGGQATNEKLFF | TGTGCCAGCAACCTACCGGGAGGGGGGCAGGCAACTAATGAAAAACTGTTTTTT
TRBJ2-1 | once | TRBD2 | TRBV5-1 | CASSPGTSGREQFF | TGCGCCAGCAGTCCCGGGACTAGCGGGAGGGAGCAGTTCTTC
TRBJ1-5 | many | - | TRBV10-3 | CAIRQFSNQPQHF | TGTGCCATCCGGCAGTTTAGCAATCAGCCCCAGCATTTT
TRBJ2-1 | many | TRBD1 | TRBV5-6 | CASSSTGTGYNEQFF | TGTGCCAGCAGCTCGACAGGGACGGGCTACAATGAGCAGTTCTTC
TRBJ2-7 | - | - | TRBV27 | CASSFTGGDWPYEQYF | TGTGCCAGCAGTTTCACCGGAGGGGATTGGCCCTACGAGCAGTACTTC
TRBJ2-3 | few | - | TRBV14 | CASSQYPTRYTDTQYF | TGTGCCAGCAGCCAATATCCGACAAGATACACAGATACGCAGTATTTT
TRBJ1-1 | many | - | TRBV5-1 | CASSLDPGSNTEAFF | TGCGCCAGCAGCTTGGATCCAGGTTCGAACACTGAAGCTTTCTTT
TRBJ2-2 | - | - | TRBV15 | CATYHRDGKNTGELFF | TGTGCCACGTATCATAGGGACGGGAAAAACACCGGGGAGCTGTTTTTT
TRBJ2-3 | many | TRBD2 | TRBV20-1 | CSASGGASGRTTDTQYF | TGCAGTGCTAGCGGCGGAGCTAGCGGGAGGACCACAGATACGCAGTATTTT
TRBJ1-1 | - | TRBD1 | TRBV28 | CASSFAGGITEAFF | TGTGCCAGCAGTTTTGCAGGGGGCATTACTGAAGCTTTCTTT
TRBJ2-1 | - | - | TRBV5-6 | CASSFGGGGPYNEQFF | TGTGCCAGCAGCTTCGGCGGCGGGGGCCCCTACAATGAGCAGTTCTTC
TRBJ1-4 | few | - | TRBV7-2 | CASSSEGPPNEKLFF | TGTGCCAGCAGCTCAGAGGGGCCGCCTAATGAAAAACTGTTTTTT
TRBJ2-2 | - | - | TRBV9 | CASSPSWNTGELFF | TGTGCCAGCAGCCCTAGCTGGAACACCGGGGAGCTGTTTTTT
TRBJ2-5 | - | - | TRBV25-1 | CASRRPATGTYQETQYF | TGTGCCAGCAGGCGACCCGCGACAGGAACCTACCAAGAGACCCAGTACTTC
TRBJ2-1 | many | TRBD2 | TRBV7-2 | CASSPLTSDNEQFF | TGTGCCAGCAGCCCCCTGACTAGCGACAATGAGCAGTTCTTC
TRBJ1-1 | many | - | TRBV11-2 | CASSFPRGLNTEAFF | TGTGCCAGCAGCTTCCCAAGGGGGTTGAACACTGAAGCTTTCTTT
TRBJ2-2 | - | TRBD1 | TRBV28 | CASSNRQGGVANTGELFF | TGTGCCAGCAGTAATCGACAGGGGGGAGTCGCGAACACCGGGGAGCTGTTTTTT
TRBJ2-3 | many | TRBD2 | TRBV29-1 | CSVKGTSGRVSTDTQYF | TGCAGCGTTAAGGGGACTAGCGGGAGAGTGAGCACAGATACGCAGTATTTT
TRBJ1-2 | - | TRBD1 | TRBV6-1 | CASSRPGGGYTF | TGTGCCAGCAGCCGCCCAGGGGGTGGCTACACCTTC
TRBJ2-1 | few | - | TRBV7-3 | CASSLTAFGYNEQFF | TGTGCCAGCAGCTTAACGGCCTTCGGTTACAATGAGCAGTTCTTC
TRBJ2-1 | many | - | TRBV4-3 | CASSQDRTFSLEQFF | TGCGCCAGCAGCCAAGACCGGACATTTTCCCTTGAGCAGTTCTTC
TRBJ2-1 | many | - | TRBV30 | CAWSFQSNEQFF | TGTGCCTGGAGTTTTCAGAGCAATGAGCAGTTCTTC
TRBJ2-3 | many | TRBD2 | TRBV20-1 | CSASRTSGSTDTQYF | TGCAGTGCTAGTAGGACTAGCGGCTCCACAGATACGCAGTATTTT
TRBJ2-7 | many | - | TRBV7-9 | CASSSEDREVSYEQYF | TGTGCCAGCAGCTCGGAAGACAGGGAGGTTTCCTACGAGCAGTACTTC
TRBJ2-5 | many | - | TRBV5-1 | CASSLVPAQETQYF | TGCGCCAGCAGCTTGGTTCCGGCCCAAGAGACCCAGTACTTC
TRBJ1-1 | - | - | TRBV19 | CASSIGGSNTEAFF | TGTGCCAGTAGTATAGGGGGGTCGAACACTGAAGCTTTCTTT
TRBJ2-6 | few | - | TRBV9 | CASSVEHGANVLTF | TGTGCCAGCAGCGTAGAACACGGGGCCAACGTCCTGACTTTC
TRBJ1-5 | - | - | TRBV5-8 | CASSLRRAEGGNQPQHF | TGTGCCAGCAGCTTGAGGAGAGCGGAGGGCGGCAATCAGCCCCAGCATTTT
TRBJ2-5 | many | - | TRBV20-1 | CSARDPSQVGNRETQYF | TGCAGTGCTAGAGATCCGAGTCAGGTGGGGAATCGAGAGACCCAGTACTTC
TRBJ2-1 | - | TRBD2 | TRBV9 | CASSVIAGFFNEQFF | TGTGCCAGCAGCGTGATAGCGGGATTTTTCAATGAGCAGTTCTTC
TRBJ2-7 | many | - | TRBV6-2/TRBV6-3 | CASSYDRGEQYF | TGTGCCAGCAGTTACGACCGGGGTGAGCAGTACTTC
TRBJ2-1 | few | - | TRBV4-3 | CASSQEAFGPGTQFF | TGCGCCAGCAGCCAAGAAGCATTTGGTCCGGGGACGCAGTTCTTC
TRBJ2-2 | few | TRBD2 | TRBV7-4 | CASSLKGVVAGATYTGELFF | TGTGCCAGCAGCTTAAAGGGAGTGGTAGCGGGAGCCACTTACACCGGGGAGCTGTTTTTT
TRBJ2-3 | few | TRBD1 | TRBV29-1 | CSVEDPQGESGTASTDTQYF | TGCAGCGTTGAAGATCCGCAGGGGGAGAGCGGAACTGCTAGCACAGATACGCAGTATTTT
TRBJ2-7 | - | TRBD1 | TRBV28 | CASSLGQAYGQYF | TGTGCCAGCAGTTTGGGACAGGCCTACGGGCAGTACTTC
TRBJ2-5 | - | TRBD2 | TRBV7-2 | CASSLSGLAGGGGQETQYF | TGTGCCAGCAGCTTATCGGGGCTAGCGGGAGGCGGGGGCCAAGAGACCCAGTACTTC
TRBJ2-1 | - | TRBD2 | TRBV15 | CATSRDRGVNEQFF | TGTGCCACCAGCAGAGATCGGGGGGTAAATGAGCAGTTCTTC
TRBJ2-5 | few | - | TRBV10-2 | CASTSSSETQYF | TGCGCCAGCACGTCGAGCTCGGAGACCCAGTACTTC
TRBJ1-5 | few | - | TRBV27 | CASSFKDSNQPQHF | TGTGCCAGCAGTTTTAAGGACAGCAATCAGCCCCAGCATTTT
TRBJ1-5 | few | - | TRBV7-2 | CASSLGEAGDSNQPQHF | TGTGCCAGCAGTTTGGGAGAGGCAGGGGATAGCAATCAGCCCCAGCATTTT
TRBJ2-1 | - | TRBD2 | TRBV6-2/TRBV6-3 | CASSTRGGINEQFF | TGTGCCAGCTCCACCCGGGGGGGAATCAATGAGCAGTTCTTC
TRBJ2-5 | many | TRBD2 | TRBV2 | CASTILTSGRETQYF | TGTGCCAGCACGATTTTGACTAGCGGGAGAGAGACCCAGTACTTC
TRBJ2-3 | many | - | TRBV28 | CASSPRGTGGDTQYF | TGTGCCAGCAGTCCGAGGGGGACCGGAGGGGATACGCAGTATTTT
TRBJ2-7 | few | TRBD1 | TRBV27 | CASRPGQVPYEQYF | TGTGCCAGCAGACCGGGACAGGTGCCATACGAGCAGTACTTC
TRBJ2-3 | many | TRBD2 | TRBV5-1 | CASSLGSSGTSTDTQYF | TGCGCCAGCAGCTTGGGTTCTAGCGGGACTAGCACAGATACGCAGTATTTT
TRBJ2-1 | few | TRBD1 | TRBV10-3 | CAISGQGDFNEQFF | TGTGCCATCAGTGGACAGGGTGATTTCAATGAGCAGTTCTTC